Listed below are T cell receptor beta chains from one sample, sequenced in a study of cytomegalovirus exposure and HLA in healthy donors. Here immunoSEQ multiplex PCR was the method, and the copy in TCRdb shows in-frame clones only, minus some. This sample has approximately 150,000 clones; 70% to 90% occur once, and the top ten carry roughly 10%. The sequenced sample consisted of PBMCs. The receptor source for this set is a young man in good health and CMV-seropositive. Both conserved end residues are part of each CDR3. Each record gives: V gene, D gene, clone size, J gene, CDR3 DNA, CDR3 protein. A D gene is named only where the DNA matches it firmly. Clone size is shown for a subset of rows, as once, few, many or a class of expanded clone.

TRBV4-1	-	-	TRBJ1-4	TGCGCCAGCGAGGACATTAAGGGTGGAAAACTGTTTTTT	CASEDIKGGKLFF
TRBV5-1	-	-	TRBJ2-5	TGCGCCAGCAGCCCACTAGGCGGGGTTTGGGAGACCCAGTACTTC	CASSPLGGVWETQYF
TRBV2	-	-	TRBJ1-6	TGTGCCAGCAGCTCCCTGACAGCTTCTAATTCACCCCTCCACTTT	CASSSLTASNSPLHF
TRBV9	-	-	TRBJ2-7	TGTGCCAGCAGCGTCTTCCTCGGGGGCGAGCAGTACTTC	CASSVFLGGEQYF
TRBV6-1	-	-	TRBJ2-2	TGTGCCAGCAGAAAGACAGAGTTGAACACCGGGGAGCTGTTTTTT	CASRKTELNTGELFF
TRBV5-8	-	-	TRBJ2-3	TGTGCCAGCAGCTTTATAGATACGCAGTATTTT	CASSFIDTQYF
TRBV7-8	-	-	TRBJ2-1	TGTGCCAGCAGCTTAGAGGGGGGGAATGAGCAGTTCTTC	CASSLEGGNEQFF
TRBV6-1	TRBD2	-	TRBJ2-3	TGTGCCAGCAGTGAATATGTGGGAGGGCCACAAATCACAGATACGCAGTATTTT	CASSEYVGGPQITDTQYF
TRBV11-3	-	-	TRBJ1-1	TGTGCCAGCAGCTTAGATCACCAGGAGAACACTGAAGCTTTCTTT	CASSLDHQENTEAFF
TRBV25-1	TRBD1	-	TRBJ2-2	TGTGCCAGCAGTGAAGCAGGGGGCCCACCGCCCGGGGAGCTGTTTTTT	CASSEAGGPPPGELFF
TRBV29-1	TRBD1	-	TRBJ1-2	TGCAGCGCCAGGGGACAGGGGGCGAAGGGCTACACCTTC	CSARGQGAKGYTF
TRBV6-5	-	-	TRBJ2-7	TGTGCCAGCAGGTCAGGGACCTACGAGCAGTACTTC	CASRSGTYEQYF
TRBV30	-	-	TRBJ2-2	TGTGCCTGGGGGAGGACCGGGGAGCTGTTTTTT	CAWGRTGELFF
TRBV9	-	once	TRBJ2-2	TGTGCCAGCAGCGTAGATGGGCGGGTCGGGGAGCTGTTTTTT	CASSVDGRVGELFF
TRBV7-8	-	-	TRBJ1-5	TGTGCCAGCAGCCTCCGACCCCAGCAGGGTCAGCCCCAGCATTTT	CASSLRPQQGQPQHF
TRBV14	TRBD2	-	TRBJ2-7	TGTGCCAGCAGCAGATCTAGGGGAGGGTCTCGCAACGAGCAGTACTTC	CASSRSRGGSRNEQYF
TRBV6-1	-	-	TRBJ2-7	TGTGCCAGCAGTGACTTCAGGGGCACCTACGAGCAGTACTTC	CASSDFRGTYEQYF
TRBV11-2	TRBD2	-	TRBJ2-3	TGTGCCAGCAGCTCTAGCGGGGGGGCAACAGATACGCAGTATTTT	CASSSSGGATDTQYF
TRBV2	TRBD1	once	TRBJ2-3	TGTGCCAGCAGTGACCCACCCGAGGGACAGGGGACAGATACGCAGTATTTT	CASSDPPEGQGTDTQYF
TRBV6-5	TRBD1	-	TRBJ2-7	TGTGCCAGCAGTTACGGGACAGGGAGCGAGCAGTACTTC	CASSYGTGSEQYF
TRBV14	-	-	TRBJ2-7	TGTGCCAGCAGCCAAGCCGTGTTCTCCGAGCAGTACTTC	CASSQAVFSEQYF
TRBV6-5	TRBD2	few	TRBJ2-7	TGTGCCAGCCAACTAGGACTAGCGGGTGCCCAGTACTTC	CASQLGLAGAQYF
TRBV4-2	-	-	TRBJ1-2	TGTGCCAGCAGCCACACCCCGAGTGCGGGTGGCTACACCTTC	CASSHTPSAGGYTF
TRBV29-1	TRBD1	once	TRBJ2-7	TGCAGCGTTGAAGATACGGGACAGGGGGACGACGAGCAGTACTTC	CSVEDTGQGDDEQYF
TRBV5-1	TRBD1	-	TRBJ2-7	TGCGCCAGCAGCTTGGGACAGGGGGTCTCCTACGAGCAGTACTTC	CASSLGQGVSYEQYF
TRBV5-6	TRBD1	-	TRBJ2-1	TGTGCCAGCAGCTCCGTTCCGGGACAGGGCAGAAATGAGCAGTTCTTC	CASSSVPGQGRNEQFF
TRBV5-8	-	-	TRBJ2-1	TGTGCCAGCACCTCCTCGGGGACAATACCCTACAATGAGCAGTTCTTC	CASTSSGTIPYNEQFF